Presented here are 12 T cell receptor beta chains from one specimen sequenced in a study of T cell repertoires in cytomegalovirus infection (dated 2019 in TCRdb). Sequencing was performed on an Illumina HiSeq 1500. TCRdb cleaned the public reads at Q25 with fastp, built clones with MiXCR and kept in-frame beta chains. Every entry covers one CDR3 protein and lists the most common genes and DNA from its rows. The sample yields some 320,000 distinct CDR3 sequences; over 7.5% were counted once. About 4.5% of the sample lies in the top ten. The sample comprised PBMCs. The origin of the receptors is a human donor in good health (CMV status not recorded). Some clones in this sample may be carry-over from other donors' samples.

This clonotype was counted only a few times. The genes are TRBV6-2 or TRBV6-3 and TRBJ1-1, with D possibly being TRBD1 (5 bases). Germline assignment: CDR1 MNHEY and CDR2 SVGEGT. The CDR3 spans 16 residues. Trimming pared 4 bases from V and 4 bases from J, leaving 19 bases between. The CDR3 here is CASSSSGGAKLTEAFF. The CDR3 DNA sequence: TGTGCCAGCAGTTCCTCGGGTGGGGCAAAACTCACTGAAGCTTTCTTT.

This clonotype was picked up many times. The V and J genes are TRBV5-1 and TRBJ2-5; a possible D gene is TRBD1 (6 bases). Germline assignment: CDR1 SGHRS and CDR2 YFSETQ. The CDR3 extends over 16 amino acids. Trimming removed 6 bases from V and 5 bases from J, with 23 bases in between. The CDR3 sequence: CASNPAGPGVRETQYF. CDR3 in DNA: TGCGCCAGCAACCCCGCCGGGCCAGGGGTGCGGGAGACCCAGTACTTC.

The chain couples TRBV28 to TRBJ2-2; D ambiguous. The ends were cut back, 1 base at V and 10 bases at J, with 7 bases in the middle. The CDR3 consists of 12 residues. The germline V gene has CDR1 MDHEN and CDR2 SYDVKM. The CDR3: CASSLFGQELFF. The DNA for the CDR3 is TGTGCCAGCAGTTTATTCGGGCAGGAGCTGTTTTTT.

The chain links TRBV6-1 to TRBJ2-2; possible D gene TRBD2, 5 bases. V dropped 7 bases and J dropped 9 bases, with 18 bases sitting between them. The CDR3 covers 14 residues. The germline gives CDR1 MNHNS, CDR2 SASEGT. Written as DNA, the CDR3 is TGTGCCAGCACATCCTCATACGGGAACCGGGAGCTGTTTTTT. This translates into CASTSSYGNRELFF.

This clonotype is classed as medium-sized (0.01 to 0.1%). CDR3 loop: CASTPRRDGETQYF. In nucleotides, the CDR3 is TGTGCCAGCACCCCGAGGCGGGACGGAGAGACCCAGTACTTC. The chain uses TRBV7-2 and TRBJ2-5, with D possibly TRBD2 on 6 matching bases. CDR3 size: 14 residues. V lost 7 bases, J lost 4 bases, and 16 bases lay in between. Germline CDR1 SGHTA, CDR2 FQGNSA. Drawing the rest from reference TRBV7-2 and TRBJ2-5, the complete variable domain is GAGVSQSPSNKVTEKGKDVELRCDPISGHTALYWYRQSLGQGLEFLIYFQGNSAPDKSGLPSDRFSAERTGGSVSTLTIQRTQQEDSAVYLCASTPRRDGETQYFGPGTRLLVL.

This clonotype was seen a few times. The chain couples TRBV19 to TRBJ1-1; D is perhaps TRBD1 (6 bases). The CDR3 runs to 13 residues. Germline CDR1 is LNHDA and CDR2 is SQIVND (reference sequence). V lost 7 bases, J lost 11 bases, and 20 bases lay in between. The CDR3 spells CASTLRGAQRAFF. The CDR3 bases are TGTGCCAGTACCCTCCGGGGGGCGCAAAGGGCTTTCTTT.

This clonotype was observed many times. The CDR3 bases are TGTGCCAGCAGCATTACCGGGACAGGGGACTCCTACGAGCAGTACTTC. Protein product: CASSITGTGDSYEQYF. This chain joins TRBV7-2 and TRBJ2-7, with TRBD1 identical over 10 bases. The CDR3 length is 16 residues. Germline V gene sequence: CDR1 SGHTA, CDR2 FQGNSA. J lost 0 bases, V lost 5 bases, and 7 bases had no gene match.

The chain links TRBV6-2 or TRBV6-3 to TRBJ2-3; either TRBD1 or TRBD2 may supply D (5 bases each). Germline-derived CDR1 and CDR2 are MNHEY and SVGEGT. This CDR3 has 15 residues. Trimming pared 8 bases from V and 5 bases from J, leaving 20 bases between. The CDR3: CASSSGTTTRDTQYF. CDR3 nucleotides: TGTGCCAGCTCTTCCGGGACCACGACACGAGATACGCAGTATTTT.

This clonotype has a count of ten or more. This rearrangement joins TRBV7-6 to TRBJ1-5, with TRBD1 as a possible D gene (6 bases). In germline, CDR1 is SGHVS, CDR2 FNYEAQ. Trimming left V 5 bases short and J 3 bases short, with 8 bases between. This CDR3 contains 13 residues. The CDR3 region has the DNA TGTGCCAGCAGCCGGGGGGCCAATCAGCCCCAGCATTTT. This gives the protein CASSRGANQPQHF.

CDR3 region: CASSRLGVEEAFF. CDR3 coding DNA: TGTGCCAGCAGCCGTCTAGGGGTCGAAGAAGCTTTCTTT. The rearrangement joins TRBV14 to TRBJ1-1; a possible D gene is TRBD1 (5 bases). Germline assignment: CDR1 SGHDN and CDR2 FVKESK. The CDR3 has 13 residues. V lost 4 bases to trimming and J lost 8 bases, with 14 bases between them.

This clonotype was counted at least ten times. The rearrangement uses TRBV4-2 and TRBJ2-3; no clear D. In germline, CDR1 is LGHNA, CDR2 YNFKEQ. The ends were cut back, 0 bases at V and 4 bases at J, with 14 bases in the middle. The CDR3 spans 16 residues. This CDR3 is CASSQDTSAYSDTQYF. CDR3 coding DNA: TGTGCCAGCAGCCAAGATACATCGGCCTATTCAGATACGCAGTATTTT.

This clonotype was seen a few times. The rearrangement joins TRBV11-2 to TRBJ2-3; TRBD2 matches 9 bases. The CDR3 sequence is 14 residues long. CDR1 and CDR2 from the germline V gene are SGHAT and FQNNGV. V lost 5 bases, J lost 4 bases, and 4 bases stayed unmatched. As DNA, the CDR3 is TGTGCCAGCAGCCTGGAGCGGGGGGCAGATACGCAGTATTTT. The encoded protein is CASSLERGADTQYF. Based on the CDR3 plus reference TRBV11-2 and TRBJ2-3, the full variable domain is EAGVAQSPRYKIIEKRQSVAFWCNPISGHATLYWYQQILGQGPKLLIQFQNNGVVDDSQLPKDRFSAERLKGVDSTLKIQPAKLEDSAVYLCASSLERGADTQYFGPGTRLTVL.